This passage covers 5 T cell receptor beta chains from one sample sequenced in a study of blood T cell repertoires in COVID-19. Assay: immunoSEQ multiplex PCR; the TCRdb copy retains only in-frame clones and omits some. The table includes about 54,000 clones, approximately 91% detected once. Sequenced: peripheral blood. The source of these receptors is a woman aged 55-69 years with active or convalescent COVID-19.

V usage is TRBV15 and J usage is TRBJ1-2, with unresolved D. The V and J ends lost 0 bases and 6 bases respectively, with 11 bases between them. Germline V CDR1 and CDR2: LNHNV, YYDKDF (reference sequence). The CDR3 loop spans 14 amino acids. The CDR3 loop is CATSRENGKDGYTF. CDR3 DNA: TGTGCCACCAGCAGAGAAAACGGGAAGGATGGCTACACCTTC.

V is TRBV24-1 and J is TRBJ2-2, with 10 bases that match TRBD1. The CDR3 is 16 amino acids. Germline-derived CDR1 and CDR2 are KGHDR and SFDVKD. V was pared by 4 bases and J by 5 bases, with 6 bases of the junction left unmatched. CDR3 in DNA: TGTGCCACCAGTGACAGCGACAGGGGGCATACCGGGGAGCTGTTTTTT. The encoded protein is CATSDSDRGHTGELFF.

The chain uses TRBV2 and TRBJ2-1, with TRBD2 matching over 16 bases. V shed 7 bases and J 15 bases; nucleotides not matched to a gene: 15. The CDR3 totals 16 residues. Germline loops: CDR1 SNHLY, CDR2 FYNNEI. The CDR3 DNA follows: TGTGCCAGCAATAGGGAGCGCGGGACTAGCGGGAGGGCCTGGTTCTTC. Its protein is CASNRERGTSGRAWFF.

This clone was counted a single time. The chain combines TRBV27 with TRBJ2-7; D perhaps matches TRBD1 (6 bases). The CDR3 has 13 amino acids. Germline-derived CDR1 and CDR2 are MNHEY and SMNVEV (reference sequence). V was cut by 8 bases and J by 2 bases, with 13 bases left in between. The DNA for the CDR3 is TGTGCCAGCCGACAGGACTTTACCTACGAGCAGTACTTC. It codes for CASRQDFTYEQYF.

This clone came up once. The gene calls are TRBV2 and TRBJ1-2, with a tentative D call TRBD1 (5 bases). The V gene's germline CDR1 is SNHLY and CDR2 FYNNEI. This CDR3 is built from 9 residues. Trimming took 8 bases from V and 8 from J, leaving 6 bases between them. In DNA form, the CDR3 reads TGTGCCAGCCAGGGAGGCTACACCTTC. Its translation: CASQGGYTF.